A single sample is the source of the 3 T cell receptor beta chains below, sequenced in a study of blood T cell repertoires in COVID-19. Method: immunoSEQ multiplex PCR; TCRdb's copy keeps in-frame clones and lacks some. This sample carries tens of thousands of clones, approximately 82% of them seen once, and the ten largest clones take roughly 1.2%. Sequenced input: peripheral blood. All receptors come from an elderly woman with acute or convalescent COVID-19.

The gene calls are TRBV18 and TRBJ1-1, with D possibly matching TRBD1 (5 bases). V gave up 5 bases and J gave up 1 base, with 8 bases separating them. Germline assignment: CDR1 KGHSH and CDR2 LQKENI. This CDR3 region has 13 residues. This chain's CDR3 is CASSIGQNTEAFF. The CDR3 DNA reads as TGTGCCAGCTCAATAGGACAGAACACTGAAGCTTTCTTT.

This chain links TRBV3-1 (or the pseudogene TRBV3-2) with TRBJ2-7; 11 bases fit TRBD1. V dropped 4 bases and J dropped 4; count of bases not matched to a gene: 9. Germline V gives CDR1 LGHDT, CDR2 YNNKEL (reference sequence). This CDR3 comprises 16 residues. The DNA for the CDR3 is TGTGCCAGCAGCCCCGGGACAGGGGGATGGGTTTACGAGCAGTACTTC. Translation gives CASSPGTGGWVYEQYF.

CDR3 protein: CASSFHRGPPTYEQYF. The CDR3 coding sequence is TGTGCCAGCAGCTTCCACAGGGGGCCGCCTACCTACGAGCAGTACTTC. V is TRBV11-1 and J is TRBJ2-7; 9 bases are shared with TRBD1. V shed 3 bases and J 2 bases; nucleotides not matched to a gene: 8. Germline CDR1 and CDR2: SGHAT and FQDESV (reference sequence). The CDR3 is 16 amino acids.